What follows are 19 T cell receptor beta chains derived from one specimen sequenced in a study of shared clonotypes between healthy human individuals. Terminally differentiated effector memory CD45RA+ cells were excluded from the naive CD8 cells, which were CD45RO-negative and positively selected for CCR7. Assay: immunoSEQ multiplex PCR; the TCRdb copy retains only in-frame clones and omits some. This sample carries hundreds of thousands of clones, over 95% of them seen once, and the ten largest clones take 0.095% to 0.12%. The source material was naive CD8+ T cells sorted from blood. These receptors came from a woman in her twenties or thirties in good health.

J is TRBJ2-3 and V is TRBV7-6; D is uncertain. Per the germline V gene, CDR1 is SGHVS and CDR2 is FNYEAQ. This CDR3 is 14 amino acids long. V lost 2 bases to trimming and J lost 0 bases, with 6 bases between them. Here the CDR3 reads CASSLHSSTDTQYF. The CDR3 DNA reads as TGTGCCAGCAGCTTACACAGCAGCACAGATACGCAGTATTTT.

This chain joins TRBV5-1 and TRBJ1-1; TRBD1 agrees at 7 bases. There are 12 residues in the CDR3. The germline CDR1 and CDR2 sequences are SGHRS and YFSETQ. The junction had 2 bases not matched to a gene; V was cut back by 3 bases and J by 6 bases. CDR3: CASSWTGAEAFF. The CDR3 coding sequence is TGCGCCAGCAGCTGGACAGGTGCTGAAGCTTTCTTT.

For the CDR3, the DNA is TGCGCCAGCAGCCAAGGGTTAAGTGTGGCATACGAGCAGTACTTC. Amino acids: CASSQGLSVAYEQYF. The rearrangement uses TRBV4-1 and TRBJ2-7; no definite D call. The germline gives CDR1 MGHRA, CDR2 YSYEKL. V dropped 1 base and J dropped 4 bases, with 14 bases sitting between them. CDR3 length: 15 residues.

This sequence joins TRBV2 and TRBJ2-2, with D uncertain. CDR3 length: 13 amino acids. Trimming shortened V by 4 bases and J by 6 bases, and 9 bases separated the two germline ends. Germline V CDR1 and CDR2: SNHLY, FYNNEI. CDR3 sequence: CASSGGVAGELFF. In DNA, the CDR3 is TGTGCCAGCAGTGGTGGGGTCGCCGGGGAGCTGTTTTTT.

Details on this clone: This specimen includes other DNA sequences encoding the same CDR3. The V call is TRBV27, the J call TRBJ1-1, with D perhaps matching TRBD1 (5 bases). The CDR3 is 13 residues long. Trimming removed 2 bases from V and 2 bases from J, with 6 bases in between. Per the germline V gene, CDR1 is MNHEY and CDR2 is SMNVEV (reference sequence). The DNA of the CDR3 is TGTGCCAGCAGTTTAGGGGGTAACACTGAAGCTTTCTTT. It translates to CASSLGGNTEAFF.

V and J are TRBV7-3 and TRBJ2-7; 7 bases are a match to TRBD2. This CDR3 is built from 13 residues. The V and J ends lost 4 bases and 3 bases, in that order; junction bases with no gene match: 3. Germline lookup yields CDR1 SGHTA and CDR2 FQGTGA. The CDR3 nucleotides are TGTGCCAGCAGCTACGGGGAGGGCTACGAGCAGTACTTC. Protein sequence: CASSYGEGYEQYF. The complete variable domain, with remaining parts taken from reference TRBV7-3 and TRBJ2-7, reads GAGVSQTPSNKVTEKGKYVELRCDPISGHTALYWYRQSLGQGPEFLIYFQGTGAADDSGLPNDRFFAVRPEGSVSTLKIQRTERGDSAVYLCASSYGEGYEQYFGPGTRLTVT.

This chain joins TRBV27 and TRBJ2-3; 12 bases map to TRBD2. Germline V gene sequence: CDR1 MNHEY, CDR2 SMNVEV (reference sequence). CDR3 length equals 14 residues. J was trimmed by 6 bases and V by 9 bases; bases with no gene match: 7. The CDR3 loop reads CASRLAGALDTQYF. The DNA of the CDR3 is TGTGCCAGTAGACTAGCGGGGGCCTTGGATACGCAGTATTTT.

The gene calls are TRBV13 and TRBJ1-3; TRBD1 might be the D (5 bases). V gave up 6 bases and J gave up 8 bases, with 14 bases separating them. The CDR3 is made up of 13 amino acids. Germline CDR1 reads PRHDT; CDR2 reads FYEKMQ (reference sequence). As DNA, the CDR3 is TGTGCCAGCAGACCCTCTTCAGGGTACACCATATATTTT. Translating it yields CASRPSSGYTIYF.

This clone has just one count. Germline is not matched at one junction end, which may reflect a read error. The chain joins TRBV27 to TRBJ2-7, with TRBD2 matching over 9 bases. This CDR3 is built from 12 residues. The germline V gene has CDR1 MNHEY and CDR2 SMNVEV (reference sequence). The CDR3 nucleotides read TGTGCCTCCGGGACTAGCTCCCACGAGCAGTACTTC. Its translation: CASGTSSHEQYF.

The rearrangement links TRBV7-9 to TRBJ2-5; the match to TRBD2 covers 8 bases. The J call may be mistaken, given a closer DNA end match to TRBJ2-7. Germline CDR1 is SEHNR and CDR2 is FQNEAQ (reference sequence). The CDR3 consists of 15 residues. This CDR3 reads CASSPRTSSSYEQYF. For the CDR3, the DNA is TGTGCCAGCAGCCCGCGGACTAGCAGCTCCTACGAGCAGTACTTC.

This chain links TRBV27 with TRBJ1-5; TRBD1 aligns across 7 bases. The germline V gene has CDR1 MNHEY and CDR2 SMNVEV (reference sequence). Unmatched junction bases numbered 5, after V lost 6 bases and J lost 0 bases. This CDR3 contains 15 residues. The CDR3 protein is CASRGTENSNQPQHF. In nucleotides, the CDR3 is TGTGCCAGCAGGGGGACAGAAAATAGCAATCAGCCCCAGCATTTT.

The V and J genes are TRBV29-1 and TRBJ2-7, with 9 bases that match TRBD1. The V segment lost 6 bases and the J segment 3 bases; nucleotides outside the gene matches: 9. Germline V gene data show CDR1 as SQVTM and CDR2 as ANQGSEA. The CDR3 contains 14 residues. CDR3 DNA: TGCAGCGTCGACGGGACAGGGACCAGCTACGAGCAGTACTTC. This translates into CSVDGTGTSYEQYF.

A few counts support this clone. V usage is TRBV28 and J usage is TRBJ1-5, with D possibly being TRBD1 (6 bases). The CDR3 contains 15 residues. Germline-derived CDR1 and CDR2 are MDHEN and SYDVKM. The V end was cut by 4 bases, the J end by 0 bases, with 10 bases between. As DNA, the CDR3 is TGTGCCAGCAGTTCCCGGGGGCCTAGCAATCAGCCCCAGCATTTT. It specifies CASSSRGPSNQPQHF.

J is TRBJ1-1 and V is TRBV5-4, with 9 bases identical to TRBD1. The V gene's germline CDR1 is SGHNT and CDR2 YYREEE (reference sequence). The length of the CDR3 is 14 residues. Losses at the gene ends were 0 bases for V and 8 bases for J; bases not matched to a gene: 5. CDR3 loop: CASSLVGTGREAFF. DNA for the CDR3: TGTGCCAGCAGCTTGGTGGGGACAGGGCGAGAAGCTTTCTTT.

This CDR3 reads CASPGTSGYNYNEQFF. CDR3 in DNA: TGTGCCAGCCCCGGGACTAGCGGATACAACTACAATGAGCAGTTCTTC. This rearrangement joins TRBV11-2 to TRBJ2-1; TRBD2 matches at 11 bases. V gave up 8 bases and J gave up 3 bases; unmatched junction bases: 9. This CDR3 spans 16 amino acids. Germline lookup yields CDR1 SGHAT and CDR2 FQNNGV.

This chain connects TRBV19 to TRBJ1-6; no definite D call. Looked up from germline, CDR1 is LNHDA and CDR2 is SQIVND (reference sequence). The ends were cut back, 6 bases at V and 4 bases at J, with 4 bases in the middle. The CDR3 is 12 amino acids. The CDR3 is CASRGYNSPLHF. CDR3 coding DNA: TGTGCCAGTAGGGGATATAATTCACCCCTCCACTTT.

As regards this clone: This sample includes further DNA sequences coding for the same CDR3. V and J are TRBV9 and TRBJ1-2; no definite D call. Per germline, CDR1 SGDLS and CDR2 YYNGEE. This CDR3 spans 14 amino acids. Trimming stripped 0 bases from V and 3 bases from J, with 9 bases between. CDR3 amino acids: CASSVGAADYGYTF. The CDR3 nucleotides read TGTGCCAGCAGCGTAGGAGCCGCCGACTATGGCTACACCTTC.

The CDR3 nucleotides read TGTGCCAGCAGCCAAGGAGGTCTAGTCACAGATACGCAGTATTTT. This gives the protein CASSQGGLVTDTQYF. The gene calls are TRBV4-2 and TRBJ2-3; D is undetermined. Looked up from germline, CDR1 is LGHNA and CDR2 is YNFKEQ. V gave up 1 base and J gave up 2 bases, with 10 bases separating them. The CDR3 totals 15 residues.

The CDR3 protein is CASSKDREGEPQHF. The CDR3 DNA reads as TGTGCCAGTAGTAAGGACAGGGAAGGAGAGCCCCAGCATTTT. The chain is built from TRBV19 and TRBJ1-5; 8 bases are shared with TRBD1. From germline, CDR1 is LNHDA and CDR2 SQIVND (reference sequence). V lost 4 bases and J lost 8; bases outside the gene matches: 7. The length of the CDR3 is 14 residues.